The 6 T cell receptor beta chains below come from one sample, sequenced in a study of T cells in Graves' hyperthyroidism and ophthalmopathy. Amplification of TCR beta CDR3 regions used RNA as the template. Researchers ran a first-round RT-PCR on the TCR CDR3 using the HTBI primer set. TCRdb redid the calling of the multiplex PCR reads with MiXCR, one entry per CDR3 protein. The repertoire holds fewer than 450,000 distinct CDR3 sequences, 17% seen once, with approximately 35% in the top ten. Sequencing was performed on blood. These TCRs come from a woman in her twenties or thirties with Graves' hyperthyroidism that later progressed to Graves' ophthalmopathy.

This clonotype was counted many times. This sequence joins TRBV27 and TRBJ1-2; 8 nucleotides match TRBD1. V lost 3 bases and J lost 5; bases outside the gene matches: 8. CDR3 length: 15 residues. The germline V gene encodes CDR1 MNHEY and CDR2 SMNVEV (reference sequence). The CDR3 sequence is CASSFQGARGYGYTF. CDR3 sequence (DNA): TGTGCCAGCAGTTTCCAGGGGGCGCGGGGTTATGGCTACACCTTC.

This clonotype has a handful of counts. V gene TRBV6-1 combines with J gene TRBJ2-1; D possibly corresponds to TRBD1 (6 bases). V shed 10 bases and J shed 8 bases, with 15 bases lying between them. The CDR3 is 12 residues long. Germline assignment: CDR1 MNHNS and CDR2 SASEGT. DNA for the CDR3: TGTGCCACCCAAGACAGGCTGGATGAGCAGTTCTTC. Its protein is CATQDRLDEQFF.

This clonotype came up a few times. The V gene is TRBV6-5, the J gene TRBJ2-2; TRBD2 agrees at 16 bases. CDR1 MNHEY and CDR2 SVGAGI come from the germline V gene. CDR3 length: 19 residues. V was clipped by 0 bases and J by 4 bases; unmatched bases: 5. The CDR3 DNA sequence: TGTGCCAGCAGTTACTCGGGACTAGCGGGGGGGCCGGGCACCGGGGAGCTGTTTTTT. Amino acid sequence: CASSYSGLAGGPGTGELFF.

This clonotype was picked up many times. The gene calls are TRBV6-1 and TRBJ2-7; D is perhaps TRBD2 (5 bases). This CDR3 has 13 residues. Trimming pared 4 bases from V and 1 base from J, leaving 8 bases between. Germline CDR1 and CDR2: MNHNS and SASEGT. CDR3 sequence reads: CASSVPGSYEQYF. CDR3 nucleotide sequence: TGTGCCAGCAGTGTTCCGGGATCCTACGAGCAGTACTTC.

Remarks on this clonotype: A read error may produce the germline difference seen at one junction end. This chain links TRBV5-5 with TRBJ2-7; 7 bases agree with TRBD1. Germline assignment: CDR1 SGHKS and CDR2 YYEKEE (reference sequence). The CDR3 runs to 15 residues. Written as DNA, the CDR3 is TGTGCCAGCAGCTTGAACTCTGGGACAGCGTACGGGCAGTACTTC. This gives the protein CASSLNSGTAYGQYF. The whole variable domain, filled in from reference TRBV5-5 and TRBJ2-7, reads DAGVTQSPTHLIKTRGQQVTLRCSPISGHKSVSWYQQVLGQGPQFIFQYYEKEERGRGNFPDRFSARQFPNYSSELNVNALLLGDSALYLCASSLNSGTAYGQYFGPGTRLTVT.

In its sample, this clonotype was seen many times. V and J are TRBV28 and TRBJ2-3; no clear D gene. Germline V gene sequence: CDR1 MDHEN, CDR2 SYDVKM. The CDR3 contains 13 residues. V lost 3 bases and J lost 2, with 6 bases in between. The CDR3 here is CASSFGPTDTQYF. In DNA, the CDR3 is TGTGCCAGCAGTTTTGGGCCCACAGATACGCAGTATTTT. The whole variable domain, remainder taken from reference TRBV28 and TRBJ2-3, is DVKVTQSSRYLVKRTGEKVFLECVQDMDHENMFWYRQDPGLGLRLIYFSYDVKMKEKGDIPEGYSVSREKKERFSLILESASTNQTSMYLCASSFGPTDTQYFGPGTRLTVL.